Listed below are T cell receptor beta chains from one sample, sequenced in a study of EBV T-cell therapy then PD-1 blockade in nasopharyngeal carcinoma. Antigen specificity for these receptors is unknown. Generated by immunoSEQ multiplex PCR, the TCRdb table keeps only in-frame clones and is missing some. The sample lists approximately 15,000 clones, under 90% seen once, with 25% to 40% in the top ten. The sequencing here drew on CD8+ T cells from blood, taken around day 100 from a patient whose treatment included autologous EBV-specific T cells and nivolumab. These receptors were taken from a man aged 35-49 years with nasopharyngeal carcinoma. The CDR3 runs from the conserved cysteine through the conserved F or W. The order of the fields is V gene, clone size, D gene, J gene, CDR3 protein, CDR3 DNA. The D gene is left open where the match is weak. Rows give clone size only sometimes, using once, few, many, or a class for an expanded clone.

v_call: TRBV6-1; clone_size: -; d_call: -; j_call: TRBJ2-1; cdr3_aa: CASSDRAPKLNEQFF; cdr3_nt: TGTGCCAGCAGTGACCGGGCCCCAAAGTTGAATGAGCAGTTCTTC
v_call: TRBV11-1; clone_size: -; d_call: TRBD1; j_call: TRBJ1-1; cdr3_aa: CASSSPGDRDTEAFF; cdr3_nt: TGTGCCAGCAGCTCACCCGGAGACAGGGACACTGAAGCTTTCTTT
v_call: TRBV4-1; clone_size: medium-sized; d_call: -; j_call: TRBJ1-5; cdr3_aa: CASSQEGVDSNQPQHF; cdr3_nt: TGCGCCAGCAGCCAAGAAGGGGTGGATAGCAATCAGCCCCAGCATTTT
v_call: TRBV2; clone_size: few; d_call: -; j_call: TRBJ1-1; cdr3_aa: CASIEWKNTEAFF; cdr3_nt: TGTGCCAGCATTGAGTGGAAGAACACTGAAGCTTTCTTT
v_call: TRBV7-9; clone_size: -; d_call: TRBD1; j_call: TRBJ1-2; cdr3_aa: CASSLARDRSNYGYTF; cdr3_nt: TGTGCCAGCAGCTTAGCTAGGGACAGATCTAACTATGGCTACACCTTC
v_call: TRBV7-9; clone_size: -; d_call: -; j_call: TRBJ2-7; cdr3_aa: CASSLGTYEQYF; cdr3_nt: TGTGCCAGCAGCTTAGGCACCTACGAGCAGTACTTC
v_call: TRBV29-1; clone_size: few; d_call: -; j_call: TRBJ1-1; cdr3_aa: CSVLGQRLPNTEAFF; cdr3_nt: TGCAGCGTTCTAGGACAGAGACTCCCGAACACTGAAGCTTTCTTT
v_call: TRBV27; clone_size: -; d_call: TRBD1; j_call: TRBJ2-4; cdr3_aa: CASSSGGRGSDIQYF; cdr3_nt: TGTGCCAGCAGCTCTGGGGGCAGGGGGTCCGACATTCAGTACTTC
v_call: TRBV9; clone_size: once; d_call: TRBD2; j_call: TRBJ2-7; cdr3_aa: CASTPGTKNYEQYF; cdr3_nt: TGTGCCAGCACCCCCGGGACTAAAAACTACGAGCAGTACTTC
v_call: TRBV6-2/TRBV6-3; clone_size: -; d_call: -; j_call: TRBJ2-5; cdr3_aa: CASSYTLRTRRGEITQYF; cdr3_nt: TGTGCCAGCAGTTACACACTTAGGACTCGGCGGGGTGAGATAACCCAGTACTTC
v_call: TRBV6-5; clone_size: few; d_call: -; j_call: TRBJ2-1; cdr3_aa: CASSYHTNSYNEQFF; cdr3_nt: TGTGCCAGCAGTTACCATACGAACTCCTACAATGAGCAGTTCTTC
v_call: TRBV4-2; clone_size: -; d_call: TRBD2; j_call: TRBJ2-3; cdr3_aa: CASSHDPSLAGARSTDTQYF; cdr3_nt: TGTGCCAGCAGCCACGACCCTTCTCTAGCGGGGGCCCGAAGCACAGATACGCAGTATTTT
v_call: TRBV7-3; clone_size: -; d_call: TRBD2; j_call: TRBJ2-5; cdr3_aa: CASSLLPRGRGGLETQYF; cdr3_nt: TGTGCCAGCAGCTTATTGCCCCGGGGACGGGGGGGCCTCGAGACCCAGTACTTC
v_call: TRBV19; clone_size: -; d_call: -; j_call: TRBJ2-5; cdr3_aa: CASSIALGGETQYF; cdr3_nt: TGTGCCAGTAGTATCGCCCTCGGCGGGGAGACCCAGTACTTC
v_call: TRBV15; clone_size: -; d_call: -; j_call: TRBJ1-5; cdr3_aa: CATSSPRSPNQPQHF; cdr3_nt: TGTGCCACCAGCAGCCCCAGGTCCCCCAATCAGCCCCAGCATTTT
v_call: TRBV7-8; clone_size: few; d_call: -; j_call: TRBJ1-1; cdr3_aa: CASSVALGGGTEAFF; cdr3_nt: TGTGCCAGCAGCGTCGCGTTGGGAGGAGGCACTGAAGCTTTCTTT